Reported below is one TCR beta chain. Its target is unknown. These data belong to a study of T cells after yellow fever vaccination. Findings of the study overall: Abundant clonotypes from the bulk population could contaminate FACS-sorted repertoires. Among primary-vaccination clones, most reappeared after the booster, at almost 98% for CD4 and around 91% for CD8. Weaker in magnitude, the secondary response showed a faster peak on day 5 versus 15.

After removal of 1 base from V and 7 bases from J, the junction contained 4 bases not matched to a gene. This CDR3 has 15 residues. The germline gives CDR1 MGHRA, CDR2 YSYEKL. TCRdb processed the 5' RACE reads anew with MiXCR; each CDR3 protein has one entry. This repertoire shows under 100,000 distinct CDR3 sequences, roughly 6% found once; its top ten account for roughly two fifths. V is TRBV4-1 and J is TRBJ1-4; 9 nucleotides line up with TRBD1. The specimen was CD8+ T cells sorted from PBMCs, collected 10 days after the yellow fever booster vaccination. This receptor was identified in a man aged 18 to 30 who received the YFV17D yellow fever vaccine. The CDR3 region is CASSQVGTGFEKLFF. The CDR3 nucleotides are TGCGCCAGCAGCCAAGTAGGGACAGGGTTTGAAAAACTGTTTTTT.